The 19 T cell receptor beta chains in this list originate from one sample, sequenced in a study of blood T cell repertoires in COVID-19. Here immunoSEQ multiplex PCR was the method, and the copy in TCRdb shows in-frame clones only, minus some. The sample lists 200,000 to 300,000 clones, 75% to 90% occurring once. The sample comprised peripheral blood. Source of these receptors: a man aged 25 to 40 with active or convalescent COVID-19.

J is TRBJ1-1 and V is TRBV5-4; D perhaps matches TRBD1 (5 bases). Per germline, CDR1 SGHNT and CDR2 YYREEE (reference sequence). The V end lost 0 bases, the J end lost 5 bases, and 20 bases lay between the germline ends. There are 17 residues in the CDR3. The CDR3 DNA sequence: TGTGCCAGCAGCTTGGGGAGACAGTGGGGCTCAGTTACTGAAGCTTTCTTT. The encoded protein is CASSLGRQWGSVTEAFF.

The chain couples TRBV19 to TRBJ2-1; weak D call: TRBD2 (5 bases). This CDR3 has 20 residues. V was shortened by 0 bases and J by 1 base, with 22 bases between the two germline ends. The germline V gene encodes CDR1 LNHDA and CDR2 SQIVND (reference sequence). CDR3: CASSIDRPGVPRGSYNEQFF. CDR3 bases: TGTGCCAGTAGTATAGATCGTCCCGGAGTCCCCCGGGGATCCTACAATGAGCAGTTCTTC.

The V gene is TRBV14, the J gene TRBJ1-2; D is undetermined. CDR1 is SGHDN and CDR2 is FVKESK in the germline V gene. Trimming removed 0 bases from V and 7 bases from J, with 9 bases in between. The CDR3 runs 13 residues. The CDR3 reads CASSQELSFGYTF. DNA of the CDR3: TGTGCCAGCAGCCAAGAGCTCAGTTTTGGCTACACCTTC.

The chain has TRBV4-1 and TRBJ2-3, with 16 bases aligning to TRBD2. After removal of 4 bases from V and 6 bases from J, the junction contained 10 bases not matched to a gene. CDR1 and CDR2 from the germline V gene are MGHRA and YSYEKL. This CDR3 has 18 amino acids. The CDR3 coding sequence is TGCGCCAGCAGCCTAGGGACTAGCGGGGGGGACTCGAAGGATACGCAGTATTTT. This translates into CASSLGTSGGDSKDTQYF.

V usage is TRBV5-6 and J usage is TRBJ2-3; the D gene is possibly TRBD2 (5 bases). V lost 1 base to trimming and J lost 1 base, with 13 bases between them. CDR3 length: 16 amino acids. CDR1 SGHDT and CDR2 YYEEEE come from the germline V gene. CDR3: CASSLSPGWGTDTQYF. CDR3 nucleotide sequence: TGTGCCAGCAGCTTGTCCCCGGGATGGGGCACAGATACGCAGTATTTT.

The chain employs TRBV27 and TRBJ2-7; 8 nucleotides line up with TRBD1. J gave up 3 bases and V 1 base, and 14 bases lay outside the gene matches. The CDR3 has 18 amino acids. The germline V gene encodes CDR1 MNHEY and CDR2 SMNVEV (reference sequence). The CDR3 is CASSLFLGTGTKNYEQYF. Here the CDR3 DNA reads TGTGCCAGCAGTTTATTCCTTGGGACAGGAACTAAAAACTACGAGCAGTACTTC.

This chain connects TRBV7-8 to TRBJ1-1; the match to TRBD1 covers 7 bases. This CDR3 comprises 16 residues. Per the germline V gene, CDR1 is SGHVS and CDR2 is FQNEAQ. The junction had 10 bases not matched to a gene; V was cut back by 5 bases and J by 1 base. The DNA of the CDR3 is TGTGCCAGCAGCGTAAATGCCAGGGGGTCGAACACTGAAGCTTTCTTT. Translated, it gives CASSVNARGSNTEAFF. The complete variable domain, with remaining parts taken from reference TRBV7-8 and TRBJ1-1, reads GAGVSQSPRYKVAKRGQDVALRCDPISGHVSLFWYQQALGQGPEFLTYFQNEAQLDKSGLPSDRFFAERPEGSVSTLKIQRTQQEDSAVYLCASSVNARGSNTEAFFGQGTRLTVV.

V is TRBV6-5 and J is TRBJ1-1; tentatively, D is TRBD1 (6 bases). Germline lookup yields CDR1 MNHEY and CDR2 SVGAGI. The CDR3 is 16 residues long. The V end was cut by 0 bases, the J end by 3 bases, with 14 bases between. Here the CDR3 DNA reads TGTGCCAGCAGTTACTCTACTTCTCAGGGGCACACTGAAGCTTTCTTT. It is translated as CASSYSTSQGHTEAFF.

The chain employs TRBV10-1 and TRBJ2-7; D not resolved. The CDR3 totals 15 residues. Trimming removed 9 bases at V and 3 bases at J, with 21 bases between. Looked up from germline, CDR1 is WNHNN and CDR2 is SYGVQD (reference sequence). The CDR3 DNA reads TGCGCCAGGAAAAAGACTCTAGAAATCCACTACGAGCAGTACTTC. Its translation: CARKKTLEIHYEQYF.

V and J are TRBV13 and TRBJ1-1; D is unresolved. CDR1 and CDR2 from the germline V gene are PRHDT and FYEKMQ (reference sequence). The CDR3 contains 15 residues. Deletions cut 3 bases from V and 2 bases from J, with 13 bases between. The CDR3 reads CASSFRELVNTEAFF. CDR3 sequence (DNA): TGTGCCAGCAGCTTTCGAGAGTTGGTTAACACTGAAGCTTTCTTT.

The genes are TRBV29-1 and TRBJ1-1; the match to TRBD1 covers 7 bases. V was clipped by 5 bases and J by 7 bases; unmatched bases: 16. CDR1 and CDR2 (germline): SQVTM, ANQGSEA. The CDR3 runs 15 residues. CDR3 nucleotide sequence: TGCAGCGTTTCCCGGGACAGAGGCCTCCGCGATGAAGCTTTCTTT. Its protein product is CSVSRDRGLRDEAFF.

CDR3 residues: CASSVGSRASGNTIYF. DNA for the CDR3: TGTGCCAGCAGCGTAGGTTCGAGGGCGTCGGGAAACACCATATATTTT. The chain joins TRBV9 to TRBJ1-3, with D unclear. Deletions cut 0 bases from V and 4 bases from J, with 14 bases between. Germline-derived CDR1 and CDR2 are SGDLS and YYNGEE. The CDR3 has 16 amino acids.

The chain employs TRBV6-2 or TRBV6-3 and TRBJ2-1; 7 nucleotides align to TRBD1. This CDR3 spans 17 amino acids. V trimming: 2 bases; J trimming: 1 base; junction bases outside the gene matches: 8. The germline CDR1 and CDR2 sequences are MNHEY and SVGEGT. The CDR3 is CASSYPTQGNSYNEQFF. DNA of the CDR3: TGTGCCAGCAGTTACCCAACACAGGGGAATTCCTACAATGAGCAGTTCTTC.

The chain recombines TRBV4-2 with TRBJ2-5; D ambiguous. Trimming shortened V by 0 bases and J by 4 bases, and 12 bases separated the two germline ends. This CDR3 has 15 amino acids. In germline, CDR1 is LGHNA, CDR2 YNFKEQ. The CDR3 nucleotides are TGTGCCAGCAGCCAAGATCCGCAGTCCGCAGAGACCCAGTACTTC. This codes for CASSQDPQSAETQYF.

The chain couples TRBV19 to TRBJ2-4; 9 nucleotides align to TRBD1. Unmatched junction bases numbered 10, after V lost 5 bases and J lost 8 bases. Germline V CDR1 and CDR2: LNHDA, SQIVND (reference sequence). The CDR3 loop spans 15 amino acids. In nucleotides, the CDR3 is TGTGCCAGTAGTGGGCCCGGGACAGGGACATACATTCAGTACTTC. As protein: CASSGPGTGTYIQYF.

The chain carries TRBV7-8 and TRBJ1-2; no definite D call. The germline CDR1 and CDR2 sequences are SGHVS and FQNEAQ. Trimming removed 5 bases from V and 4 bases from J, with 11 bases in between. This CDR3 is 13 amino acids long. The CDR3 sequence is CASSPRVRYGYTF. CDR3 DNA: TGTGCCAGCAGCCCGAGGGTCCGCTATGGCTACACCTTC.

In its sample, this clone was seen a few times. The chain combines TRBV5-1 with TRBJ2-7, with 8 bases matching TRBD2. Germline V CDR1 and CDR2: SGHRS, YFSETQ. This CDR3 has 15 amino acids. With 4 bases clipped from V and 2 bases from J, the junction kept 8 bases outside the gene matches. This CDR3 reads CASSRILSGTYEQYF. The CDR3 bases are TGCGCCAGCAGCCGGATCCTTAGCGGGACCTACGAGCAGTACTTC.

This sequence joins TRBV10-2 and TRBJ1-6; D is perhaps TRBD1 (5 bases). V lost 5 bases and J 14 bases, leaving 19 bases between the germline ends. Germline V gives CDR1 WSHSY, CDR2 SAAADI. There are 14 residues in the CDR3. The CDR3 spells CASSTLTGPGALHF. Written as DNA, the CDR3 is TGCGCCAGCAGTACTTTGACGGGGCCGGGGGCCCTCCACTTT.

J is TRBJ1-5 and V is TRBV4-2; D not resolved. The CDR3 loop spans 15 amino acids. CDR1 LGHNA and CDR2 YNFKEQ come from the germline V gene. The ends were cut back, 0 bases at V and 5 bases at J, with 11 bases in the middle. The CDR3 bases are TGTGCCAGCAGCCAAGATCTCCGGAGAGATCAGCCCCAGCATTTT. Its protein product is CASSQDLRRDQPQHF.